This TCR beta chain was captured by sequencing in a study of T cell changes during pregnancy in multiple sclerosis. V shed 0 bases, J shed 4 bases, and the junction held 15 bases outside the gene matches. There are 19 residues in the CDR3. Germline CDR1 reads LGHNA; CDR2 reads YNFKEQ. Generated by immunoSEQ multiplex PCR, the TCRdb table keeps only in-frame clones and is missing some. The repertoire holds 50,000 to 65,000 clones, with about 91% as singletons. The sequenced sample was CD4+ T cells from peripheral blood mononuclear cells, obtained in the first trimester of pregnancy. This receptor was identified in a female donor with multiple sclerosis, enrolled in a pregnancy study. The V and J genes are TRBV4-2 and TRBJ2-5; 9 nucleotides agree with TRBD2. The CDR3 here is CASSQDSPSGETGGETQYF. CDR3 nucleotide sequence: TGTGCCAGCAGCCAAGATTCTCCTAGCGGGGAAACGGGTGGAGAGACCCAGTACTTC.